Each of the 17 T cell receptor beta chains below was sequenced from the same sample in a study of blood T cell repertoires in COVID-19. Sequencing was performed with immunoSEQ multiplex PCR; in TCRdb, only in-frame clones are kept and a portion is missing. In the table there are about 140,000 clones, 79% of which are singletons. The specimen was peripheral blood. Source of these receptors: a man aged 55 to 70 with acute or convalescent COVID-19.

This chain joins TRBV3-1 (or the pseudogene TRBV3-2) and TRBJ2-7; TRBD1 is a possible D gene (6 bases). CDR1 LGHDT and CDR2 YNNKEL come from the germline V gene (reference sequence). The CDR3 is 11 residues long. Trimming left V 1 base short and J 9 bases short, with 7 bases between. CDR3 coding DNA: TGTGCCAGCAGCCAAGGGGGGCCGCAGTACTTC. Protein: CASSQGGPQYF.

CDR3 region: CASSLNGRASYNEQFF. The CDR3 DNA sequence: TGTGCCAGCAGCTTAAACGGGAGGGCCTCCTACAATGAGCAGTTCTTC. The gene calls are TRBV7-2 and TRBJ2-1; 8 positions match TRBD2. Unmatched junction bases numbered 3, after V lost 2 bases and J lost 0 bases. The CDR3 length is 16 residues. Germline CDR1 is SGHTA and CDR2 is FQGNSA.

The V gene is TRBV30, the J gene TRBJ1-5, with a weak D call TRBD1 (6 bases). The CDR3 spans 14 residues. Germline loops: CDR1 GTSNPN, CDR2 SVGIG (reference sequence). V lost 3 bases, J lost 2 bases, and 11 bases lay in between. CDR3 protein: CAWSQEGGNQPQHF. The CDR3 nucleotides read TGTGCCTGGAGCCAAGAGGGGGGCAATCAGCCCCAGCATTTT.

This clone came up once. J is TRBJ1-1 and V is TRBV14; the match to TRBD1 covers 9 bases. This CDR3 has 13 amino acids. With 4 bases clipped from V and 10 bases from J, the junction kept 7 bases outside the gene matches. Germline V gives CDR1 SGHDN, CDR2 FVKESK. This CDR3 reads CASSLSGTGRAFF. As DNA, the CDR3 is TGTGCCAGCAGCCTATCCGGGACAGGGAGAGCTTTCTTT. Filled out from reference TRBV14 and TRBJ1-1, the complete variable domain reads EAGVTQFPSHSVIEKGQTVTLRCDPISGHDNLYWYRRVMGKEIKFLLHFVKESKQDESGMPNNRFLAERTGGTYSTLKVQPAELEDSGVYFCASSLSGTGRAFFGQGTRLTVV.

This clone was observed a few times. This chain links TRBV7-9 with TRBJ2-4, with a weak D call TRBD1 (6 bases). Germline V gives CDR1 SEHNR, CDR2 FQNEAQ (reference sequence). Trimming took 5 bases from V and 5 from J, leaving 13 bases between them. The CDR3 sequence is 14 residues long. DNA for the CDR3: TGTGCCAGCAGCCTGGGACAAGGGGAAAACATTCAGTACTTC. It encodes CASSLGQGENIQYF.

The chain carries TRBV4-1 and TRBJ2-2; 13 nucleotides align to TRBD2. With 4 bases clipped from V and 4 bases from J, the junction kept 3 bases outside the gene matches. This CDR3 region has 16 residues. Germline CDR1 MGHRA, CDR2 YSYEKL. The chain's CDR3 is CASSLRTSGGTGELFF. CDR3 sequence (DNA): TGCGCCAGCAGCCTCCGGACTAGCGGGGGCACCGGGGAGCTGTTTTTT.

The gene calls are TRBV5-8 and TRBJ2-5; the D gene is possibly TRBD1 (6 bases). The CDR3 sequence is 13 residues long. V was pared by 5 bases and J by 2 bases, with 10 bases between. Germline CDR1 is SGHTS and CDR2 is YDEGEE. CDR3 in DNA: TGTGCCAGCAGTTTTAGGGGGCAAGAGACCCAGTACTTC. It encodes CASSFRGQETQYF.

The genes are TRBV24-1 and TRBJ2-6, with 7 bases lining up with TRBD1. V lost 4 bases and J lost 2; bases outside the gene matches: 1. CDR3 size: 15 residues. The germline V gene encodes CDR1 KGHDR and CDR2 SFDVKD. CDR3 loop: CATSETGTGANVLTF. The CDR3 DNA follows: TGTGCCACCAGTGAGACAGGGACTGGGGCCAACGTCCTGACTTTC.

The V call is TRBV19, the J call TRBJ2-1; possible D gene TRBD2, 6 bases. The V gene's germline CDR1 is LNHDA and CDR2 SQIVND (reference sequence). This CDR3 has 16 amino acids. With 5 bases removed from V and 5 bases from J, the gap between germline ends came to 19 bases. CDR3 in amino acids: CASSQWYSGEHNEQFF. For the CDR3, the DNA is TGTGCCAGTAGTCAGTGGTATAGCGGAGAACACAATGAGCAGTTCTTC.

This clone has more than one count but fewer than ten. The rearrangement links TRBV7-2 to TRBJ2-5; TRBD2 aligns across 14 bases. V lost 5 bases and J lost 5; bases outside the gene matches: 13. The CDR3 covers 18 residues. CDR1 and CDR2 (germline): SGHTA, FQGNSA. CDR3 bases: TGTGCCAGCAGCAGACTAGCGGGAGGGCCCTTGGTTGGGGAGACCCAGTACTTC. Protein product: CASSRLAGGPLVGETQYF.

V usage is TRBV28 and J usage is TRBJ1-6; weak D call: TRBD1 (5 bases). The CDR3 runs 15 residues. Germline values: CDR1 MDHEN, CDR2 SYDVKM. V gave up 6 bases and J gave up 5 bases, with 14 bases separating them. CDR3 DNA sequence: TGTGCCAGCAGCCCCCCCCGGGGGGATAATTCACCCCTCCACTTT. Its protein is CASSPPRGDNSPLHF.

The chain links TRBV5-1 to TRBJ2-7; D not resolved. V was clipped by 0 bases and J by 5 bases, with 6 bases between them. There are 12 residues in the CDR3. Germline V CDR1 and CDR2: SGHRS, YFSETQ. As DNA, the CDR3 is TGCGCCAGCAGCTTGGCCCGCGACGAGCAGTACTTC. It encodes CASSLARDEQYF.

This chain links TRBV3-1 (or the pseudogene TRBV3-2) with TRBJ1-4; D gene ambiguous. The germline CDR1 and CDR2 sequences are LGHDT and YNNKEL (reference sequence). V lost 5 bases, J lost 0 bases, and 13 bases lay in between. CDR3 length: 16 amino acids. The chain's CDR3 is CASSKKLQSTNEKLFF. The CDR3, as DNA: TGTGCCAGCAGCAAGAAGTTACAATCAACTAATGAAAAACTGTTTTTT.

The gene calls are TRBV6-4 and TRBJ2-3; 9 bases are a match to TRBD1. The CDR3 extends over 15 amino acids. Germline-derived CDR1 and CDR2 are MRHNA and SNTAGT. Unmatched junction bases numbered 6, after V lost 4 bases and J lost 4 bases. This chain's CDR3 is CASSAGTGLADTQYF. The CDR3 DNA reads TGTGCCAGCAGTGCCGGGACAGGGTTGGCAGATACGCAGTATTTT.

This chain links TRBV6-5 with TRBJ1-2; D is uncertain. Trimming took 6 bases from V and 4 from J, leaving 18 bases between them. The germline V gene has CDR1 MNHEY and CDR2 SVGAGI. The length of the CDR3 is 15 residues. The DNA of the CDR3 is TGTGCCAGCAGCGCCATCTCCGGGAAGGGCTATGGCTACACCTTC. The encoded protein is CASSAISGKGYGYTF.

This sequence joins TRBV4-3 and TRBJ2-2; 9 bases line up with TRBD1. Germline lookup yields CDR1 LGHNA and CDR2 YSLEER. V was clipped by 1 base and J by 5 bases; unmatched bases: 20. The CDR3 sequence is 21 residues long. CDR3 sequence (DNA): TGCGCCAGCAGCCAAGTCAAGGGGACAGGGAGGACTCAGACAATAACCGGGGAGCTGTTTTTT. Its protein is CASSQVKGTGRTQTITGELFF.

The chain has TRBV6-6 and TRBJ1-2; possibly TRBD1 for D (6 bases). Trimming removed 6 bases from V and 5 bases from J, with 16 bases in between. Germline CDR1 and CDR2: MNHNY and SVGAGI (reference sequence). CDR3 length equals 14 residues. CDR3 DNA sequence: TGTGCCAGCAGAGAGACTGGGACAACTTATGGCTACACCTTC. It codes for CASRETGTTYGYTF.